This T cell receptor (beta chain) was identified during a study of PD-1 blockade in mismatch repair-deficient tumors (dated by TCRdb to about 2017). Concerning the study at large: Between September 2013 and 2016, more than 75 consecutive patients with some twelve mismatch repair-deficient cancer types, all previously treated and progressing, were enrolled in the trial. Deep sequencing of TCR CDR3 regions was used to track tumor-associated T cell clones in peripheral blood of patients responding to PD-1 blockade. Findings and caveats that apply to the study as a whole: Rapid expansion after pembrolizumab followed by contraction, generally before radiologic responses, was shown by tumor-resident clones, which were often undetectable in blood before treatment.

A word on this clone: What this receptor recognizes is not known. Per-nucleotide qualities are absent, and no much larger clonotype sits a single base away.

Libraries came from the immunoSEQ multiplex PCR assay. TCRdb holds this immuneACCESS table with in-frame rearrangements only. Some clones are missing; in checked studies, unresolved V genes explain under half, and the rest has no known cause. Counted in this sample were some 120,000 clones; 88% of them appeared once. The ten largest clones represent about 11% of the sample. Mismatch repair deficiency in every enrolled patient was established by polymerase chain reaction or immunohistochemistry. A few patients who responded to pembrolizumab therapy underwent TCR sequencing. Pembrolizumab PD-1 blockade was prospectively tested in advanced mismatch repair-deficient cancers, regardless of tissue of origin, in the phase II trial. Serial peripheral blood T cell samples were collected before and at multiple times after starting PD-1 blockade. The timing of each blood sample was reported as weeks after the first dose of pembrolizumab.

The sample was peripheral blood, taken approximately 70 weeks after starting pembrolizumab. The sequence came from an adult with mismatch repair-deficient cancer.

CDR3 sequence: CASSSAGSGTGGLNEQFF. The DNA is as follows: TGTGCCAGCAGCTCGGCCGGCTCGGGGACAGGGGGCTTGAATGAGCAGTTCTTC. The chain links TRBV7-9 with TRBJ2-1; 12 central bases correspond to TRBD1. Taken from cysteine to phenylalanine, the CDR3 has 18 residues. The DNA shown is the 54-base CDR3, in frame from base 1. V trim: 4 bases; J trim: 7 bases; unmatched bases: 14. The germline V gene (reference sequence) yields SEHNR for CDR1 and FQNEAQ for CDR2.